This T cell receptor (beta chain) was documented in a study of blood T cell repertoires in COVID-19. Germline assignment: CDR1 MGHRA and CDR2 YSYEKL. This CDR3 contains 16 residues. Trimming removed 0 bases from V and 7 bases from J; junction bases left unmatched: 11. Sequenced by immunoSEQ multiplex PCR; TCRdb stores in-frame clones only, minus some. The data show around 140,000 clones, with just under 80% seen just once and about 2% held by the top ten. The chain uses TRBV4-1 and TRBJ2-7, with TRBD2 matching over 8 bases. The material sequenced was peripheral blood. This TCR was sampled from a woman aged 55-70 years with acute or convalescent COVID-19. The CDR3 is CASSQDRRAGVQEQYF. The CDR3, as DNA: TGCGCCAGCAGCCAAGATCGCCGAGCGGGGGTACAAGAGCAGTACTTC.